The TCR beta chain described here comes from a study of molecular identifiers for immune sequencing clone quantification. The V gene's germline CDR1 is MNHNY and CDR2 SVGAGI (reference sequence). CDR3 length equals 15 residues. Germline trimming cut 6 bases from V and 2 bases from J; bases unmatched to any gene: 5. Library preparation followed earlier protocols using designated TCR primers. TCRdb re-derived calls from the PCR reads in MiXCR, one entry per CDR3 protein. The data hold approximately 670,000 distinct CDR3 sequences, with around 20% observed a single time. This clonotype showed up just a few times. Construction of naive CD8 libraries employed about 18,000 to 1,100,000 sorted cells together with 10%, 30% or 50% RNA. The sorting of naive CD8 T cells used the CD8+CD4-CCR7+CD45RA+ phenotype.

The gene calls are TRBV6-6 and TRBJ1-5, with 9 positions matching TRBD1. Source material: naive CD8+ T cells from blood, with Jurkat cell RNA spiked in. Stated subset: FACS-sorted CD8+CD4-CCR7+CD45RA+ naive T cells. The clonotype originates from a human donor in good health. Some libraries in this study had Jurkat cell RNA spiked in. The CDR3 region is CASRQGAGGNQPQHF. CDR3 nucleotides: TGTGCCAGCAGACAGGGGGCCGGGGGCAATCAGCCCCAGCATTTT.